This TCR beta chain was identified in a study of T cells expressing NK-cell markers. Turning to the study itself: Sorted CD3+CD56-NKG2C+, CD3+CD56+NKG2C+ and CD3+CD56+NKG2C- T cells supplied the TCR beta repertoires.

Overall study results and limits: In a handful of donors, these clonotypes also led the CD3+CD56-NKG2C+ fraction. It is unclear if expanded NKG2C-expressing clones target HCMV antigens.

In generating TCR beta cDNA, 5'RACE template switching with UMIs was used. Using the 5' RACE reads, TCRdb records one entry per CDR3 protein without DNA. Found here are 500,000 to 700,000 distinct CDR3 sequences; the top ten clones hold 3.5% to 4.5%. Germline values: CDR1 WNHNN, CDR2 SYGVQD (reference sequence). The CDR3 covers 15 residues. In regard to this clonotype: Its antigen is unknown.

V gene TRBV10-1 combines with J gene TRBJ2-5; TCRdb calls TRBD1, which cannot be checked without DNA. The sequenced sample consisted of blood T cells: a sorted CD56 or NKG2C T cell subset, CD4+ or CD8+ T cells, or bulk PBMC T cells (not recorded which). The receptor comes from a man younger than 35 in good health. The CDR3 loop reads CASSESTTVLETQYF.